These T cell receptor beta chains were read from a single sample in a study of cytomegalovirus exposure and HLA in healthy donors. Some clones are missing from TCRdb's copy, which holds only in-frame ones; the method was immunoSEQ multiplex PCR. Seen in this sample are 150,000 to 200,000 clones; the ten most common clones hold around 6%. Sequences were obtained from PBMCs. Receptor source: a man aged 30 to 45 in good health and CMV-seronegative. The CDR3 runs from the conserved cysteine through the conserved F or W. Each record gives: J gene, V gene, CDR3 protein.

>TRBJ1-1|TRBV7-3
CASSSPGSMNTEAFF
>TRBJ2-3|TRBV5-1
CASSLGQGGDTQYF
>TRBJ2-4|TRBV29-1
CSVEGGGRAGNIQYF
>TRBJ2-7|TRBV28
CASERQGGEQYF
>TRBJ2-7|TRBV2
CASSEPAPTYEQYF
>TRBJ1-1|TRBV11-1
CASSVQGRTEAFF
>TRBJ2-7|TRBV7-2
CASSSSGTYTYEQYF
>TRBJ1-1|TRBV28
CASRPGAGGGYTEAFF
>TRBJ2-2|TRBV28
CASSLDWIGRTGELFF
>TRBJ1-5|TRBV7-8
CASSPPGQGNQPQHF
>TRBJ2-5|TRBV11-3
CASSTRLSPQETQYF
>TRBJ2-5|TRBV5-1
CASSLASTQETQYF
>TRBJ2-5|TRBV11-3
CASSLGQGAGETQYF
>TRBJ2-3|TRBV5-4
CASSRGQADTQYF
>TRBJ2-2|TRBV10-3
CAIREGTNTGELFF
>TRBJ1-2|TRBV6-5
CASSLQGGRYGYTF
>TRBJ1-5|TRBV19
CASRQVGSQPQHF
>TRBJ2-7|TRBV9
CASTPGLHAYEQYF
>TRBJ2-1|TRBV14
CASSQEAGTTNNEQFF
>TRBJ2-3|TRBV6-6
CASSYSTSTDTQYF
>TRBJ1-1|TRBV5-1
CASSLTGGRDTEAFF
>TRBJ1-1|TRBV19
CASSTQGVLENTEAFF
>TRBJ2-5|TRBV5-1
CASSLRTGGGETQYF
>TRBJ1-4|TRBV10-2
CASSELDRVRSGKLFF
>TRBJ1-1|TRBV13
CASSLPGTAMNTEAFF
>TRBJ1-2|TRBV6-5
CASRPTGRSDYGYTF
>TRBJ1-1|TRBV6-5
CASSLRQHTEAFF
>TRBJ2-7|TRBV5-5
CASSGTPSGRAYEQYF
>TRBJ1-2|TRBV6-5
CASNPSGGNYGYTF
>TRBJ1-1|TRBV7-9
CASSLGTGNTEAFF
>TRBJ2-5|TRBV4-2
CASSQGGYQETQYF
>TRBJ1-1|TRBV18
CASSPGQGKSTEAFF
>TRBJ2-3|TRBV27
CASSSGTSGSGDTQYF
>TRBJ1-1|TRBV27
CASNLDPGYTEAFF
>TRBJ2-1|TRBV5-6
CASSLGLSRDEQFF